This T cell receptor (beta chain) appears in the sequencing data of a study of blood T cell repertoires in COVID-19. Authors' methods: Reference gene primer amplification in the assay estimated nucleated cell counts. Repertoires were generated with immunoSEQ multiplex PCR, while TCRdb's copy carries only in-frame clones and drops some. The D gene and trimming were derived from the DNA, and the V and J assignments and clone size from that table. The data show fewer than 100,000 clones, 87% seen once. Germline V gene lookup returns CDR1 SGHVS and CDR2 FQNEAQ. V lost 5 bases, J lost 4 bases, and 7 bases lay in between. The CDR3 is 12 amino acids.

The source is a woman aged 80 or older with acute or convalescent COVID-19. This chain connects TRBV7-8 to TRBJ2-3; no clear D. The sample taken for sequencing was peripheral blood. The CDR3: CASSPFSDTQYF. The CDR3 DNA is TGTGCCAGCAGCCCCTTTTCAGATACGCAGTATTTT. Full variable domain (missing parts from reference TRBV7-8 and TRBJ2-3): GAGVSQSPRYKVAKRGQDVALRCDPISGHVSLFWYQQALGQGPEFLTYFQNEAQLDKSGLPSDRFFAERPEGSVSTLKIQRTQQEDSAVYLCASSPFSDTQYFGPGTRLTVL.